This T cell receptor (beta chain) was sequenced for a study of human T cells and chemical hapten exposure. Trimming cost V 5 bases and J 0 bases, with 17 bases left between them. Germline V gene sequence: CDR1 DFQATT, CDR2 SNEGSKA (reference sequence). The CDR3 contains 16 residues. Via MiXCR, TCRdb re-called the RACE reads, giving one row per CDR3 protein. The sample shows some 30,000 distinct CDR3 sequences, 5.8% of them seen only once. The time point: patch test 3, about 24 weeks after DPC sensitization. The treatment denotes: therapeutic diphenylcyclopropenone sensitization with weekly scalp DPC. This clonotype was detected many times.

Here the sequenced sample was whole blood, taken in connection with sensitization to the hapten diphenylcyclopropenone (DPC). This clonotype was obtained from a man younger than 45 with alopecia areata. Some clones in this sample may be carry-over from other donors' samples. This chain links TRBV20-1 with TRBJ2-1, with D maybe TRBD2 (6 bases). The CDR3 sequence is CSAPHLASSSYNEQFF. The CDR3 DNA sequence: TGCAGTGCTCCTCACCTAGCGTCTAGCTCCTACAATGAGCAGTTCTTC.